This paragraph reports one TCR beta chain. No cognate antigen has been identified for it. One base away there is no much larger clone; base qualities are not given. The sample is drawn from a study of patients and donors after allogeneic stem cell transplantation (dated by TCRdb to about 2020). The library was generated by RT-PCR. TCRdb records NextSeq 550 as the sequencer. TCRdb took the public reads, trimmed them with fastp at Q25, ran MiXCR for clone calling and kept in-frame beta chains. Every CDR3 protein is listed once, alongside the most common genes and DNA of its rows. Present in this sample are 150,000 to 250,000 distinct CDR3 sequences, less than 45% of which were seen just once. Of the sample, 33% is held by the ten largest clones. V lost 2 bases and J lost 9 bases; the stretch between them is 17 bases long. Per the germline V gene, SGHAT is the CDR1 and FQNNGV is the CDR2. The CDR3 runs 15 amino acids, cysteine and phenylalanine included. This entry keeps only the CDR3 DNA: 45 bases, framed from base 1.

Source material: blood, either unsorted or a sorted T cell fraction (not recorded which). The chain employs TRBV11-2 and TRBJ1-5; the D gene cannot be named for sure. The receptor was derived from a human donor who was either an allogeneic HSCT recipient or a stem cell or donor lymphocyte infusion donor (not recorded which). It is not recorded whose cells these are; they may come from a transplant donor. CDR3 region: CASSLNRAEKGPQHF. The DNA sequence reads TGTGCCAGCAGCTTAAATAGGGCAGAAAAAGGGCCCCAGCATTTT.